This record concerns one TCR beta chain sequence. This sample is drawn from a study of OX40 agonist ivuxolimab in advanced cancers. Generated by immunoSEQ multiplex PCR, the TCRdb table keeps only in-frame clones and is missing some. Here the sample spans about 75,000 clones, roughly 81% being singletons. The V gene's germline CDR1 is MGHRA and CDR2 YSYEKL. This CDR3 spans 16 amino acids. After removal of 1 base from V and 6 bases from J, the junction contained 3 bases not matched to a gene. The J gene is TRBJ2-3, the V gene TRBV4-1; 14 nucleotides agree with TRBD2. The source of this sequence is an adult with an advanced solid tumor such as melanoma, head and neck, liver or kidney cancer. This specimen was CD4+ or CD8+ T cells sorted from blood, taken in a trial of the OX40 agonist ivuxolimab. CDR3 DNA: TGCGCCAGCAGCCAAGGACTAGCGGGAGGGGCGGATACGCAGTATTTT. It specifies CASSQGLAGGADTQYF.